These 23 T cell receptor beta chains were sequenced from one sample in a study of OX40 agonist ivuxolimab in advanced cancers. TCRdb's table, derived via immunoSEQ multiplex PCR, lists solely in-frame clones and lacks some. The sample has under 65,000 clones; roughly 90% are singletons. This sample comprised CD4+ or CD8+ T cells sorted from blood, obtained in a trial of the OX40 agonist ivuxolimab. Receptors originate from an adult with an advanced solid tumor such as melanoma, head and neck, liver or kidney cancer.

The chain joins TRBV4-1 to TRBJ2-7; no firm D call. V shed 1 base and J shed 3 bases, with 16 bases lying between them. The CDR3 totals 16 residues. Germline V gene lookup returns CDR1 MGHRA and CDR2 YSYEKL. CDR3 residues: CASSQGSRPDIYEQYF. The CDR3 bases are TGCGCCAGCAGCCAAGGTTCCAGGCCGGATATCTACGAGCAGTACTTC.

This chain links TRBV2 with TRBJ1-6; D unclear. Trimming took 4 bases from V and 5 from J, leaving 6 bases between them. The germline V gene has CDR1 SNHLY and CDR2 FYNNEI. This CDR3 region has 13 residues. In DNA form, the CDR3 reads TGTGCCAGCAGTGTGGGTCATAATTCACCCCTCCACTTT. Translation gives CASSVGHNSPLHF. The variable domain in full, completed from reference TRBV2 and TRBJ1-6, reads EPEVTQTPSHQVTQMGQEVILRCVPISNHLYFYWYRQILGQKVEFLVSFYNNEISEKSEIFDDQFSVERPDGSNFTLKIRSTKLEDSAMYFCASSVGHNSPLHFGNGTRLTVT.

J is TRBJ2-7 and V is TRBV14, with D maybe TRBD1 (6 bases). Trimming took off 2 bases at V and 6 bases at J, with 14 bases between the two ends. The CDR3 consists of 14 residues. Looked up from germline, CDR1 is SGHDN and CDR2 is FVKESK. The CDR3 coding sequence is TGTGCCAGCAGCCAATACAGGGTGGGGTCCGAGCAGTACTTC. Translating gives CASSQYRVGSEQYF.

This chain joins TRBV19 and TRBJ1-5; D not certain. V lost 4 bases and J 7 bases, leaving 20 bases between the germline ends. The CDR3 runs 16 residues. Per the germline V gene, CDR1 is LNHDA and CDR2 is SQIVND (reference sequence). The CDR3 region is CASSRDPHLGRQPQHF. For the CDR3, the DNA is TGTGCCAGTAGTAGAGACCCCCACCTCGGGAGACAGCCCCAGCATTTT.

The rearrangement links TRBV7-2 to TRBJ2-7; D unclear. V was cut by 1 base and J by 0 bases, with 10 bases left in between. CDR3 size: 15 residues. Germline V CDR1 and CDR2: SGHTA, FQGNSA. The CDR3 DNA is TGTGCCAGCAGCTTAGTGGGCGACAACTCCTACGAGCAGTACTTC. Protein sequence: CASSLVGDNSYEQYF.

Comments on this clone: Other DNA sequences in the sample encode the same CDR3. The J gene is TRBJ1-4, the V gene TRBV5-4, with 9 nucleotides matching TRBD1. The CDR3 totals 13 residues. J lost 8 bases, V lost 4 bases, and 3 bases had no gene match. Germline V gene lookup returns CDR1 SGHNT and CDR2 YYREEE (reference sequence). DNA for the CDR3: TGTGCCAGCAGCCCGGACAGGGGCGAAAAACTGTTTTTT. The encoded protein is CASSPDRGEKLFF.

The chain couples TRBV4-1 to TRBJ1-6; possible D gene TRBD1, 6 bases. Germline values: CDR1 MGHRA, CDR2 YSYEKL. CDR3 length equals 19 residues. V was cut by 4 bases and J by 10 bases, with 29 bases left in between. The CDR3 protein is CASSRPVGGSLEWDSPLHF. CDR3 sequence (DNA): TGCGCCAGCAGCCGGCCAGTCGGGGGCTCTCTTGAATGGGACTCACCCCTCCACTTT.

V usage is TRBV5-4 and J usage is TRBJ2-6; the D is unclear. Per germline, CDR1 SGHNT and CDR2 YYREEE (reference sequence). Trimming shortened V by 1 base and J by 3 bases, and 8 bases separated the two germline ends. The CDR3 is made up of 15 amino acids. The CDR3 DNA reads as TGTGCCAGCAGCTTGCGGGCTAATGGGGCCAACGTCCTGACTTTC. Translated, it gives CASSLRANGANVLTF.

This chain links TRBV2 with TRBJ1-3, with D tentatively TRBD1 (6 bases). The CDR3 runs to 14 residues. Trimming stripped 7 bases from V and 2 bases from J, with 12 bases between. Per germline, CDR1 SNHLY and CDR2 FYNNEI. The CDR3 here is CASKSQGPGNTIYF. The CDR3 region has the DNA TGTGCCAGCAAAAGTCAGGGGCCTGGAAACACCATATATTTT.

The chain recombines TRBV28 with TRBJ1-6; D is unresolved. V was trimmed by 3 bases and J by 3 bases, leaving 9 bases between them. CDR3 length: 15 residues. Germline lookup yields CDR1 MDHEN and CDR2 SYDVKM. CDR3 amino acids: CASSFIQIYNSPLHF. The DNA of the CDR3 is TGTGCCAGCAGTTTTATTCAGATCTATAATTCACCCCTCCACTTT.

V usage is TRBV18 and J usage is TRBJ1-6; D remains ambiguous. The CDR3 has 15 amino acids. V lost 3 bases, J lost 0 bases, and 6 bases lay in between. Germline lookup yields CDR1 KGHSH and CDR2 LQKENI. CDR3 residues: CASSPASSYNSPLHF. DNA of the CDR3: TGTGCCAGCTCACCTGCCAGCTCCTATAATTCACCCCTCCACTTT.

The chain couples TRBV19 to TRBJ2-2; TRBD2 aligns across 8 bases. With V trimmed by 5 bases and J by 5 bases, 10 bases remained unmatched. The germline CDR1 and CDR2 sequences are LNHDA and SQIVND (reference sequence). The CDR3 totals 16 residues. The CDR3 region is CASSFPGLEGTGELFF. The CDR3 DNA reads TGTGCCAGTAGTTTCCCGGGACTAGAAGGAACCGGGGAGCTGTTTTTT.

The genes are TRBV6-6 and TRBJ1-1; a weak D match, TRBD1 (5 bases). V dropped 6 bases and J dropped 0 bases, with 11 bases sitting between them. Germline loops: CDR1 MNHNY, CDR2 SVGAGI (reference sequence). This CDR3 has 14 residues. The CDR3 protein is CASRGAGLNTEAFF. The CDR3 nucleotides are TGTGCCAGCAGGGGCGCAGGGTTGAACACTGAAGCTTTCTTT.

The CDR3 DNA is TGTGCCAGCAGCCCTGGAAGGAAACGTCACAATGAGCAGTTCTTC. It is translated as CASSPGRKRHNEQFF. The chain employs TRBV7-9 and TRBJ2-1; D unclear. Germline values: CDR1 SEHNR, CDR2 FQNEAQ (reference sequence). The CDR3 sequence is 15 residues long. V was pared by 5 bases and J by 5 bases, with 16 bases between.

The DNA of the CDR3 is TGCGCCAGCAGCCCCCGAGCGACAGCTTACTATGGCTACACCTTC. It yields the protein CASSPRATAYYGYTF. V gene TRBV5-1 combines with J gene TRBJ1-2; perhaps TRBD1 as D (5 bases). CDR3 size: 15 residues. Per germline, CDR1 SGHRS and CDR2 YFSETQ. Deletions cut 4 bases from V and 3 bases from J, with 16 bases between.

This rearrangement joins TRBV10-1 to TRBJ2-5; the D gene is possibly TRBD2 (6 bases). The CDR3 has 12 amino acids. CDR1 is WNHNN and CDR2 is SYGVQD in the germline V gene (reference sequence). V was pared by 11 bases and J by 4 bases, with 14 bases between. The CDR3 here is CACKEGIETQYF. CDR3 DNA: TGCGCCTGCAAGGAGGGGATAGAGACCCAGTACTTC.

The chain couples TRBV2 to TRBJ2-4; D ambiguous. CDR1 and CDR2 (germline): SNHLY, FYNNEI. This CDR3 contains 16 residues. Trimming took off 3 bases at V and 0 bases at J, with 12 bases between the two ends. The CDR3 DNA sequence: TGTGCCAGCAGTGACGAGACGGAGCTAGCCAAAAACATTCAGTACTTC. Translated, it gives CASSDETELAKNIQYF.

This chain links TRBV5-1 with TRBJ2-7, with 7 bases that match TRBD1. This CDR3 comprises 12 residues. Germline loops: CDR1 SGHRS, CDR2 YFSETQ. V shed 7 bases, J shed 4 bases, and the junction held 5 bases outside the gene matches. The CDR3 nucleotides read TGCGCCAGCTCCACAGGGGATTACGAGCAGTACTTC. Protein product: CASSTGDYEQYF. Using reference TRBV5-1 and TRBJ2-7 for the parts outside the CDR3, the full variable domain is KAGVTQTPRYLIKTRGQQVTLSCSPISGHRSVSWYQQTPGQGLQFLFEYFSETQRNKGNFPGRFSGRQFSNSRSEMNVSTLELGDSALYLCASSTGDYEQYFGPGTRLTVT.

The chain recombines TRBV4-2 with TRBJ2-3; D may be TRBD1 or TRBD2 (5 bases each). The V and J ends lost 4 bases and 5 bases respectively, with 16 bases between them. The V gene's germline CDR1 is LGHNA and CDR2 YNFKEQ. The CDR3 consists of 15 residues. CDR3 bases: TGTGCCAGCAGCCCCACATCCCGGGGCTTAGATACGCAGTATTTT. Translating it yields CASSPTSRGLDTQYF.

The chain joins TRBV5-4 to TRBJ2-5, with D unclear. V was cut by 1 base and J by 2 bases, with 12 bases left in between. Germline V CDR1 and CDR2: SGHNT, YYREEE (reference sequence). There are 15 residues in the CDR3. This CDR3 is CASSLSRNGQETQYF. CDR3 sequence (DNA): TGTGCCAGCAGCTTGTCCAGGAACGGACAAGAGACCCAGTACTTC. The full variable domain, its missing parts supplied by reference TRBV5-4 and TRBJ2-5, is ETGVTQSPTHLIKTRGQQVTLRCSSQSGHNTVSWYQQALGQGPQFIFQYYREEENGRGNFPPRFSGLQFPNYSSELNVNALELDDSALYLCASSLSRNGQETQYFGPGTRLLVL.

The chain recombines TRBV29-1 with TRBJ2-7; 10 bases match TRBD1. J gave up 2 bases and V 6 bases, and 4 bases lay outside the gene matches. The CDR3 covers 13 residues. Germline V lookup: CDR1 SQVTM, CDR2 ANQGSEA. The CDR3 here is CSVGGQGTYEQYF. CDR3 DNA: TGCAGCGTGGGGGGACAGGGGACCTACGAGCAGTACTTC.

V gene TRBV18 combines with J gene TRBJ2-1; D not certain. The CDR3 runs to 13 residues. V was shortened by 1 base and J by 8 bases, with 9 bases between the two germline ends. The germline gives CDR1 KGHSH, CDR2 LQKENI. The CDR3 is CASSPQTAYEQFF. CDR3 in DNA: TGTGCCAGCTCACCACAGACGGCTTATGAGCAGTTCTTC. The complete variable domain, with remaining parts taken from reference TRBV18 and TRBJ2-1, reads NAGVMQNPRHLVRRRGQEARLRCSPMKGHSHVYWYRQLPEEGLKFMVYLQKENIIDESGMPKERFSAEFPKEGPSILRIQQVVRGDSAAYFCASSPQTAYEQFFGPGTRLTVL.

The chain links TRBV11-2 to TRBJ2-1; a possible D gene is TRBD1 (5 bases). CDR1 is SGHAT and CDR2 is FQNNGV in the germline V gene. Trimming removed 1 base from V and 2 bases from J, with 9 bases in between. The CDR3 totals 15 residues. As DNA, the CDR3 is TGTGCCAGCAGCTTAGGGACGACAGCCTACAATGAGCAGTTCTTC. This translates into CASSLGTTAYNEQFF.